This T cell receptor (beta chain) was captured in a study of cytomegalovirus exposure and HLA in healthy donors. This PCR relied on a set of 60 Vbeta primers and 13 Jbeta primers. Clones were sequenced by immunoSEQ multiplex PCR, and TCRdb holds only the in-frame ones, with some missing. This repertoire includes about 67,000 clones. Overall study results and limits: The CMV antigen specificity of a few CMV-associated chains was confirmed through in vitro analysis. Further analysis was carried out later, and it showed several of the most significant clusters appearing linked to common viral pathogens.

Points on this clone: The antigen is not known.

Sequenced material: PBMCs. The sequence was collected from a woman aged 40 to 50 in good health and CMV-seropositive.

Here the CDR3 reads CASSQDITATGNTIYF. The CDR3 region has the DNA TGCGCCAGCAGCCAAGACATTACAGCTACTGGAAACACCATATATTTT. The chain couples TRBV4-3 to TRBJ1-3; D is unclear. Trimming removed 0 bases from V and 2 bases from J, with 11 bases in between. In germline, CDR1 is LGHNA, CDR2 YSLEER. The CDR3 extends over 16 amino acids.